Each of the 20 T cell receptor beta chains below was sequenced from the same sample in a study of T cells in Graves' hyperthyroidism and ophthalmopathy. Researchers took RNA transcripts and amplified the TCR beta CDR3 regions from them. An initial round of RT-PCR targeting the TCR CDR3 relied on the HTBI primer set. TCRdb reanalysed the multiplex PCR reads using MiXCR and keeps one entry per CDR3 protein. The table lists 500,000 to 750,000 distinct CDR3 sequences, roughly 14% of them singletons. Sequencing input: blood. The receptor source for this set is a woman aged 30 to 39 with Graves' hyperthyroidism.

The table lists this clonotype with many counts. The chain links TRBV12-3 or TRBV12-4 to TRBJ2-4; maybe TRBD2 (5 bases). V was pared by 4 bases and J by 0 bases, with 10 bases between. The CDR3 length is 15 residues. The CDR3 DNA reads TGTGCCAGCAGTTCCGCCGGGGAAGCCAAAAACATTCAGTACTTC. Residues: CASSSAGEAKNIQYF.

The V call is TRBV5-1, the J call TRBJ2-7; D may be TRBD1 or TRBD2 (5 bases each). Trimming took off 4 bases at V and 3 bases at J, with 14 bases between the two ends. The V gene's germline CDR1 is SGHRS and CDR2 YFSETQ. CDR3 size: 14 residues. The CDR3 DNA follows: TGCGCCAGCAGCCAAGGGACGGCTGGCTACGAGCAGTACTTC. This gives the protein CASSQGTAGYEQYF.

This clonotype was observed at least ten times. The chain is built from TRBV13 and TRBJ2-1; unclear D gene. Germline values: CDR1 PRHDT, CDR2 FYEKMQ (reference sequence). This CDR3 contains 11 residues. The V end lost 2 bases, the J end lost 9 bases, and 5 bases lay between the germline ends. The CDR3 sequence is CASSLRFEQFF. The CDR3 DNA reads as TGTGCCAGCAGCTTAAGGTTTGAGCAGTTCTTC.

This clonotype occurred many times. V and J are TRBV5-1 and TRBJ2-1; 9 bases agree with TRBD2. V lost 5 bases and J lost 0; bases outside the gene matches: 15. The length of the CDR3 is 19 residues. Per germline, CDR1 SGHRS and CDR2 YFSETQ. This CDR3 reads CASRFGSTSGPSSYNEQFF. The CDR3 region has the DNA TGCGCCAGCAGGTTTGGGTCCACTAGCGGGCCGAGCTCCTACAATGAGCAGTTCTTC.

The chain recombines TRBV3-1 with TRBJ1-4; D gene unclear. The CDR3 spans 17 residues. Germline values: CDR1 LGHDT, CDR2 YNNKEL (reference sequence). Trimming pared 3 bases from V and 0 bases from J, leaving 14 bases between. CDR3 loop: CASSHRQDSPTNEKLFF. The DNA for the CDR3 is TGTGCCAGCAGCCACCGGCAGGACTCCCCAACTAATGAAAAACTGTTTTTT. Full variable domain (outside the CDR3, taken from reference TRBV3-1 and TRBJ1-4): DTAVSQTPKYLVTQMGNDKSIKCEQNLGHDTMYWYKQDSKKFLKIMFSYNNKELIINETVPNRFSPKSPDKAHLNLHINSLELGDSAVYFCASSHRQDSPTNEKLFFGSGTQLSVL.

This clonotype has a count of ten or more. The genes are TRBV20-1 and TRBJ2-7, with TRBD1 identical over 11 bases. CDR1 is DFQATT and CDR2 is SNEGSKA in the germline V gene (reference sequence). The CDR3 runs to 23 residues. V was pared by 1 base and J by 2 bases, with 28 bases of the junction left unmatched. The CDR3 protein is CSARAILPGQGVHIGSRPYEQYF. DNA for the CDR3: TGCAGTGCTAGAGCAATTCTCCCGGGACAGGGGGTACATATTGGTTCTCGACCCTACGAGCAGTACTTC.

This clonotype was counted at least ten times. The V call is TRBV12-3 or TRBV12-4, the J call TRBJ2-1; D might be TRBD2 (5 bases). The ends were cut back, 6 bases at V and 6 bases at J, with 18 bases in the middle. CDR3 size: 15 residues. The CDR3 nucleotides are TGTGCCAGCAGCCTAGATAGCGTTTGGGGCAATGAGCAGTTCTTC. Protein: CASSLDSVWGNEQFF.

Note on this clonotype: A read error may be the cause here, since a much bigger clone is one base away. This rearrangement joins TRBV28 to TRBJ1-5; D possibly corresponds to TRBD1 (6 bases). This CDR3 has 16 amino acids. Germline V gene data show CDR1 as MDHEN and CDR2 as SYDVKM. The CDR3 DNA reads TGTGCCAGCAGTCCCTGGGTGGGGGCGAGCAATCAGCCCCACCATTTT. Translating gives CASSPWVGASNQPHHF. The whole variable domain, filled in from reference TRBV28 and TRBJ1-5, reads DVKVTQSSRYLVKRTGEKVFLECVQDMDHENMFWYRQDPGLGLRLIYFSYDVKMKEKGDIPEGYSVSREKKERFSLILESASTNQTSMYLCASSPWVGASNQPHHFGDGTRLSIL.

This clonotype was seen a few times. The chain combines TRBV25-1 with TRBJ1-6, with D unclear. The V end lost 3 bases, the J end lost 0 bases, and 12 bases lay between the germline ends. Germline V gene sequence: CDR1 MGHDK, CDR2 SYGVNS. The CDR3 covers 17 residues. The CDR3 sequence: CASSDTARSSYNSPLHF. The CDR3 DNA sequence: TGTGCCAGCAGTGATACAGCGAGGAGCTCCTATAATTCACCCCTCCACTTT.

This chain uses TRBV19 with TRBJ2-2, with 9 bases identical to TRBD1. CDR1 is LNHDA, CDR2 SQIVND, per germline (reference sequence). V was clipped by 10 bases and J by 5 bases; unmatched bases: 8. The CDR3 contains 14 residues. The CDR3: CATGQGSGTGELFF. The CDR3 DNA sequence: TGTGCCACGGGACAGGGATCCGGTACCGGGGAGCTGTTTTTT. The entire variable domain, with the rest obtained from reference TRBV19 and TRBJ2-2, is as follows: DGGITQSPKYLFRKEGQNVTLSCEQNLNHDAMYWYRQDPGQGLRLIYYSQIVNDFQKGDIAEGYSVSREKKESFPLTVTSAQKNPTAFYLCATGQGSGTGELFFGEGSRLTVL.

This clonotype has ten or more counts. The chain joins TRBV7-8 to TRBJ2-1, with 7 positions matching TRBD1. This CDR3 region has 17 residues. Trimming cost V 5 bases and J 3 bases; bases outside gene matches: 13. CDR1 SGHVS and CDR2 FQNEAQ come from the germline V gene. The chain's CDR3 is CASSPQQGSPHYNEQFF. The CDR3 DNA is TGTGCCAGCAGCCCGCAACAGGGGAGCCCTCACTACAATGAGCAGTTCTTC.

This clonotype was recorded once. The V and J genes are TRBV19 and TRBJ2-2; no definite D call. The CDR3 is 13 residues long. Trimming took 7 bases from V and 4 from J, leaving 10 bases between them. Per the germline V gene, CDR1 is LNHDA and CDR2 is SQIVND (reference sequence). For the CDR3, the DNA is TGTGCCAGTAAGGGATCGCGCACCGGGGAGCTGTTTTTT. Its protein product is CASKGSRTGELFF.

J is TRBJ2-2 and V is TRBV6-1, with 13 bases aligning to TRBD2. V dropped 9 bases and J dropped 2; count of bases not matched to a gene: 6. The germline V gene has CDR1 MNHNS and CDR2 SASEGT. The CDR3 extends over 16 amino acids. The CDR3 region is CARGGLAGTNTGELFF. In DNA form, the CDR3 reads TGTGCCAGGGGGGGACTAGCGGGGACAAACACCGGGGAGCTGTTTTTT.

This clonotype was recorded at least ten times. V gene TRBV12-3 or TRBV12-4 combines with J gene TRBJ2-7, with TRBD1 matching over 8 bases. The CDR3 length is 15 residues. The trim removed 6 bases at V and 2 bases at J, leaving 9 bases unmatched. DNA of the CDR3: TGTGCCAGCAGCACAGGACAGGGCTCAACCTACGAGCAGTACTTC. This translates into CASSTGQGSTYEQYF.

The table lists this clonotype with a few counts. This chain uses TRBV18 with TRBJ2-7; D may correspond to TRBD1 or TRBD2 (6 bases each). The CDR3 is 15 amino acids. Per germline, CDR1 KGHSH and CDR2 LQKENI. V was shortened by 3 bases and J by 4 bases, with 16 bases between the two germline ends. The CDR3 loop reads CASSPRSGAFYEQYF. The DNA of the CDR3 is TGTGCCAGCTCACCCCGTTCGGGGGCATTTTACGAGCAGTACTTC.

This clonotype appeared a few times. V is TRBV4-1 and J is TRBJ2-1, with TRBD1 matching over 9 bases. There are 17 residues in the CDR3. Germline V gene sequence: CDR1 MGHRA, CDR2 YSYEKL. Trimming cost V 3 bases and J 3 bases; bases outside gene matches: 9. The CDR3 nucleotides read TGCGCCAGCAGCCAGACCGTACAGGGGGCTCGCTACAATGAGCAGTTCTTC. It yields the protein CASSQTVQGARYNEQFF.

The chain has TRBV6-1 and TRBJ2-1, with 15 bases fitting TRBD2. This CDR3 is 19 amino acids long. Per germline, CDR1 MNHNS and CDR2 SASEGT. V was pared by 3 bases and J by 10 bases, with 16 bases of the junction left unmatched. The CDR3: CASSDRQPRGTSGRQEQFF. The CDR3 bases are TGTGCCAGCAGTGATAGACAGCCCCGGGGGACTAGCGGGAGGCAGGAGCAGTTCTTC.

This clonotype came up a few times. V and J are TRBV5-1 and TRBJ2-7, with 10 bases matching TRBD2. This CDR3 is 15 amino acids long. V lost 5 bases, J lost 1 base, and 6 bases stayed unmatched. From germline, CDR1 is SGHRS and CDR2 YFSETQ. CDR3 in DNA: TGCGCCAGCAGAACCGGGACTAGCGATTCCTACGAGCAGTACTTC. Protein sequence: CASRTGTSDSYEQYF. Full variable domain (remainder filled in from reference TRBV5-1 and TRBJ2-7): KAGVTQTPRYLIKTRGQQVTLSCSPISGHRSVSWYQQTPGQGLQFLFEYFSETQRNKGNFPGRFSGRQFSNSRSEMNVSTLELGDSALYLCASRTGTSDSYEQYFGPGTRLTVT.

Here the CDR3 reads CALEGRLDLYEQYF. CDR3 bases: TGTGCCCTCGAGGGGAGATTGGATCTATACGAGCAGTACTTC. The genes are TRBV10-3 and TRBJ2-7, with D perhaps TRBD1 or TRBD2 (5 bases each). From germline, CDR1 is ENHRY and CDR2 SYGVKD. V lost 11 bases, J lost 4 bases, and 21 bases lay in between. The CDR3 runs to 14 residues.

The table lists this clonotype with a few counts. The gene calls are TRBV27 and TRBJ2-2; D is undetermined. The CDR3 consists of 13 residues. Trimming cost V 3 bases and J 3 bases, with 5 bases left between them. CDR1 is MNHEY, CDR2 SMNVEV, per germline (reference sequence). The CDR3 DNA sequence: TGTGCCAGCAGTTTGAGTTACACCGGGGAGCTGTTTTTT. It yields the protein CASSLSYTGELFF.